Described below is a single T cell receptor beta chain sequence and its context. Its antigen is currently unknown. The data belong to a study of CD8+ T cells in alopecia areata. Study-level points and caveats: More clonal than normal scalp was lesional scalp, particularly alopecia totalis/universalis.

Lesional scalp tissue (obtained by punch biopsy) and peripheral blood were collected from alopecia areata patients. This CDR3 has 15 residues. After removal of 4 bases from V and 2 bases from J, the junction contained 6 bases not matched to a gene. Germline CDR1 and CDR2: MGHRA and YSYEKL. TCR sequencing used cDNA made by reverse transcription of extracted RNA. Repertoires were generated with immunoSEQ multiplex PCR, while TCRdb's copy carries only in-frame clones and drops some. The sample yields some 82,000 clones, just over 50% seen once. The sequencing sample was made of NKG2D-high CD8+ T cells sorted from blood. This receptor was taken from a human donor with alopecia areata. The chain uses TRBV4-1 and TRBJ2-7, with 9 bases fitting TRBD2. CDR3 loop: CASSPIAGAAYEQYF. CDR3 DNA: TGCGCCAGCAGCCCAATAGCGGGAGCAGCCTACGAGCAGTACTTC.